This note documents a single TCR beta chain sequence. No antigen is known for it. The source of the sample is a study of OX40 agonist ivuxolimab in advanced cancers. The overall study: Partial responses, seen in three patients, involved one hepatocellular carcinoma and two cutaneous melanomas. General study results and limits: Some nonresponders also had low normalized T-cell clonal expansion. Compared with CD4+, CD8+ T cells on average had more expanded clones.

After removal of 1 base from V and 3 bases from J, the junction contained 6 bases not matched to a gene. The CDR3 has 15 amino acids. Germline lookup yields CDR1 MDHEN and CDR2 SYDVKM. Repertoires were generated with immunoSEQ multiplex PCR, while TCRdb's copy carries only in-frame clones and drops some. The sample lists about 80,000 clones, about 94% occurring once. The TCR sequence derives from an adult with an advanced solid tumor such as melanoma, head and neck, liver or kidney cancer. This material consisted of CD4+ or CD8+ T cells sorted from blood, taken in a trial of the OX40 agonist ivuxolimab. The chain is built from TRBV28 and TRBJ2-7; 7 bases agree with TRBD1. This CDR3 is CASSLLGDSNYEQYF. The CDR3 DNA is TGTGCCAGCAGTTTATTGGGGGACAGTAACTACGAGCAGTACTTC. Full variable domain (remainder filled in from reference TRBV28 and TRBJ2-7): DVKVTQSSRYLVKRTGEKVFLECVQDMDHENMFWYRQDPGLGLRLIYFSYDVKMKEKGDIPEGYSVSREKKERFSLILESASTNQTSMYLCASSLLGDSNYEQYFGPGTRLTVT.